These 11 T cell receptor beta chains originate from one sample sequenced in a study of vaccination and CD4 T cells after COVID-19. Cultured CD4+ T cells had their DNA profiled by the Oncomine TCR Beta short-read assay. TCRdb passed the PCR reads through MiXCR, listing each CDR3 protein once. The sample carries about 12,000 distinct CDR3 sequences, more than 45% recorded once. Specified treatment: roughly 10-day PBMC culture with coronavirus spike peptide pools or control peptides (ViraFEST assay). Their recognized antigens are unknown. The source material was CD4+ T cells from blood, cultured in vitro. The receptors shown here come from a human donor who had recovered from COVID-19.

This chain links TRBV7-2 with TRBJ2-7, with a possible D match to TRBD2 (6 bases). The CDR3 is 13 residues long. CDR1 and CDR2 (germline): SGHTA, FQGNSA. Trimming left V 1 base short and J 3 bases short, with 7 bases between. The CDR3 loop is CASSLDSGYEQYF. In nucleotides, the CDR3 is TGTGCCAGCAGCTTAGATAGCGGCTACGAGCAGTACTTC.

The chain combines TRBV5-1 with TRBJ2-7, with 9 nucleotides matching TRBD1. Looked up from germline, CDR1 is SGHRS and CDR2 is YFSETQ. The J segment lost 6 bases and the V segment lost 3 bases, leaving 10 bases of the junction unmatched. The CDR3 loop spans 15 amino acids. The chain's CDR3 is CASSSGQGAYGEQYF. In DNA, the CDR3 is TGCGCCAGCAGCTCGGGACAGGGTGCGTATGGCGAGCAGTACTTC.

This chain uses TRBV5-1 with TRBJ2-7; 13 positions match TRBD2. CDR3 length: 16 amino acids. Trimming removed 4 bases from V and 9 bases from J; junction bases left unmatched: 13. In germline, CDR1 is SGHRS, CDR2 YFSETQ. The CDR3 nucleotides are TGCGCCAGCAGCCCGGAACTAGCGGGAGGGACCAAACGGCAGTACTTC. This encodes CASSPELAGGTKRQYF. The full variable domain, with the rest looked up from reference TRBV5-1 and TRBJ2-7, is KAGVTQTPRYLIKTRGQQVTLSCSPISGHRSVSWYQQTPGQGLQFLFEYFSETQRNKGNFPGRFSGRQFSNSRSEMNVSTLELGDSALYLCASSPELAGGTKRQYFGPGTRLTVT.

This rearrangement joins TRBV24-1 to TRBJ2-7; D is uncertain. The length of the CDR3 is 15 residues. Germline V CDR1 and CDR2: KGHDR, SFDVKD. Deletions cut 3 bases from V and 4 bases from J, with 15 bases between. The DNA of the CDR3 is TGTGCCACCAGTGATGGGGTTTCGAGTTCGTACGAGCAGTACTTC. This codes for CATSDGVSSSYEQYF.

The V call is TRBV20-1, the J call TRBJ2-1; TRBD2 matches 9 bases. Germline loops: CDR1 DFQATT, CDR2 SNEGSKA (reference sequence). This CDR3 contains 14 residues. After removal of 5 bases from V and 5 bases from J, the junction contained 7 bases not matched to a gene. The CDR3 DNA follows: TGCAGTGCTCGTAGCGGGGGTCCGAACAATGAGCAGTTCTTC. The encoded protein is CSARSGGPNNEQFF.

The chain combines TRBV5-4 with TRBJ2-7; a possible D gene is TRBD1 (6 bases). V was pared by 4 bases and J by 7 bases, with 27 bases between. Germline CDR1 SGHNT, CDR2 YYREEE (reference sequence). The CDR3 loop spans 17 amino acids. CDR3 in DNA: TGTGCCAGCAGCCCCCAGCGGCCAGCAGGGGAAGTCCGGGAGCAGTACTTC. It translates to CASSPQRPAGEVREQYF.

The chain employs TRBV6-1 and TRBJ1-2; 7 bases fit TRBD1. Germline-derived CDR1 and CDR2 are MNHNS and SASEGT. The CDR3 runs to 14 residues. Trimming cost V 6 bases and J 3 bases; bases outside gene matches: 7. This CDR3 reads CASSKQGQDYGYTF. The CDR3 DNA reads as TGTGCCAGCAGCAAACAGGGGCAGGACTATGGCTACACCTTC.

Regarding this clonotype: The junction differs from germline at one of its ends, possibly a read error. The rearrangement links TRBV19 to TRBJ1-2; TRBD1 might be the D (5 bases). The CDR3 runs 13 residues. Germline loops: CDR1 LNHDA, CDR2 SQIVND (reference sequence). The CDR3 region has the DNA TGTGCCAGTAGTATCCCGCAGGGAGCTCCCACTCAATTC. This encodes CASSIPQGAPTQF.

The CDR3, as DNA: TGTGCCAGCAGCTCCTCCGGGACAGGGGGCTACGAGCAGTACTTC. As protein: CASSSSGTGGYEQYF. This sequence joins TRBV7-9 and TRBJ2-7; TRBD1 agrees at 11 bases. J gave up 3 bases and V 4 bases, and 5 bases lay outside the gene matches. Germline assignment: CDR1 SEHNR and CDR2 FQNEAQ (reference sequence). The CDR3 has 15 residues.

The chain has TRBV5-3 and TRBJ1-6; D possibly corresponds to TRBD1 (5 bases). TRBV5-3 belongs to the ORF category, with a function that is uncertain. The CDR3 totals 17 residues. The V gene lost 0 bases and the J gene lost 9 bases, with 19 bases spanning the gap. The CDR3 nucleotides are TGTGCCAGAAGCTTGGAGGAATGGGCTCCCGGGGCTTCACCCCTCCACTTT. Its translation: CARSLEEWAPGASPLHF.

This sequence joins TRBV20-1 and TRBJ1-2, with D unclear. The germline V and J ends were trimmed by 2 bases and 5 bases, with 9 bases remaining between them. The germline V gene has CDR1 DFQATT and CDR2 SNEGSKA (reference sequence). This CDR3 spans 12 amino acids. The CDR3 nucleotides are TGCAGTGCTAGACAGGATGTATATGGCTACACCTTC. This translates into CSARQDVYGYTF.